These T cell receptor beta chains were read from a single sample in a study of OX40 agonist ivuxolimab in advanced cancers. Libraries were prepared by immunoSEQ multiplex PCR; TCRdb keeps only in-frame clonotypes and omits some of them. This sample has thousands of clones, with more than 70% found just once. Source: CD4+ or CD8+ T cells sorted from blood, taken in a trial of the OX40 agonist ivuxolimab. The source is an adult with an advanced solid tumor such as melanoma, head and neck, liver or kidney cancer. Both conserved end residues are part of each CDR3. D genes are given only for firm matches. Size tells how often a clone was seen (once, few, many) or the class of an expanded clone, and some rows leave it out.

D,J,V,size,DNA,CDR3
-,TRBJ2-7,TRBV11-2,medium-sized,TGTGCCAGCAGCCCCCTCGGGGGTACGTACGAGCAGTACTTC,CASSPLGGTYEQYF
-,TRBJ2-7,TRBV27,-,TGTGCCAGCAGTTTATCCATGAGTAACTCCTACGAGCAGTACTTC,CASSLSMSNSYEQYF
-,TRBJ1-1,TRBV7-6,-,TGTGCCAGCAGCGCCGGACAGAACACTGAAGCTTTCTTT,CASSAGQNTEAFF
-,TRBJ2-5,TRBV25-1,-,TGTGCCAGCAGTAGATGGGACCAAGAGACCCAGTACTTC,CASSRWDQETQYF
-,TRBJ1-2,TRBV11-1,-,TGTGCCAGCAGCCTGGGCGGAATTGACTATGGCTACACCTTC,CASSLGGIDYGYTF
TRBD1,TRBJ1-1,TRBV4-1,-,TGCGCCAGCAGCCTAAGGACAGGGCTGAACACTGAAGCTTTCTTT,CASSLRTGLNTEAFF
-,TRBJ2-2,TRBV19,few,TGTGCCAGTAGTATACAGCTAGGGCAAACCGGGGAGCTGTTTTTT,CASSIQLGQTGELFF
-,TRBJ1-4,TRBV10-2,-,TGCGCCAGCAGTTGGGACCCAACCTTATATGAAAAACTGTTTTTT,CASSWDPTLYEKLFF
-,TRBJ2-3,TRBV7-9,-,TGTGCCAGCAGCTTCCCACAGGGGACTAGCACAGATACGCAGTATTTT,CASSFPQGTSTDTQYF
TRBD1,TRBJ1-5,TRBV28,-,TGTGCCAGCAGTACAGGGGGATGGCCCCAGCATTTT,CASSTGGWPQHF
-,TRBJ2-7,TRBV19,once,TGTGCCAGTAGTATGTTCGCAGGGAACTACGAGCAGTACTTC,CASSMFAGNYEQYF
TRBD2,TRBJ2-5,TRBV7-2,-,TGTGCCAGCTGGACGGGGGGGAGGGAGACCCAGTACTTC,CASWTGGRETQYF
-,TRBJ2-7,TRBV10-3,-,TGTGCCATCGGATCTGTGGGTCATCTGGACGAGCAGTACTTC,CAIGSVGHLDEQYF
-,TRBJ2-7,TRBV6-5,-,TGTGCCAGCAGTTACTACTCCTTCTCCTACGAGCAGTACTTC,CASSYYSFSYEQYF
-,TRBJ1-1,TRBV7-2,-,TGTGCCAGCCAATACGGCACTGAAGCTTTCTTT,CASQYGTEAFF
TRBD2,TRBJ2-4,TRBV27,-,TGTGCCAGCATGGGAGGGTTATCGGCCAAAAACATTCAGTACTTC,CASMGGLSAKNIQYF
TRBD1,TRBJ1-2,TRBV7-2,few,TGTGCCAAAGAACAGGGGGACTACACCTTC,CAKEQGDYTF
TRBD1,TRBJ1-5,TRBV29-1,-,TGCAGCGTCGGACAGGGGAATCAGCCCCAGCATTTT,CSVGQGNQPQHF
TRBD1,TRBJ1-4,TRBV4-2,-,TGTGCCAGCAGCCGGGACAGCAATGAGGAACTGTTTTTT,CASSRDSNEELFF
-,TRBJ2-7,TRBV5-1,-,TGCGCCAGCAGCATCGGACAGACCTACGAGCAGTACTTC,CASSIGQTYEQYF
TRBD1,TRBJ2-7,TRBV7-2,-,TGTGCCAGCAGGGGACAGGGTACCTACGAGCAGTACTTC,CASRGQGTYEQYF
-,TRBJ2-4,TRBV6-4,-,TGTGCCAGCGAAGGGGGTTCCAAAAACATTCAGTACTTC,CASEGGSKNIQYF
TRBD2,TRBJ2-5,TRBV4-1,-,TGCGCCAGCAGCCAAGTCGGGGGGATACAAGAGACCCAGTACTTC,CASSQVGGIQETQYF
TRBD1,TRBJ2-5,TRBV7-9,-,TGTGCCAGCAGCTTAGGGGGACAGGGGGAAGAGACCCAGTACTTC,CASSLGGQGEETQYF
-,TRBJ1-5,TRBV27,-,TGTGCCAGCAGTTTGACGGGACAGCCCCAGCATTTT,CASSLTGQPQHF
TRBD2,TRBJ2-1,TRBV13,-,TGTGCCAGCAGCGGGAGCGGGGGACGGGTTTACAATGAGCAGTTCTTC,CASSGSGGRVYNEQFF
-,TRBJ1-6,TRBV2,-,TGTGCCAGCAGCAGGGGCTCACCCCTCCACTTT,CASSRGSPLHF
-,TRBJ2-7,TRBV18,-,TGTGCCAGCTCACCCGGGGACACCTACGAGCAGTACTTC,CASSPGDTYEQYF
-,TRBJ1-2,TRBV29-1,medium-sized,TGCAGCGCTCGGACAGATCCGAACTATGGCTACACCTTC,CSARTDPNYGYTF
TRBD1,TRBJ1-2,TRBV27,-,TGTGCCAGCAGTTTGGATATAACAGGGGGAAAGGATGGCTACACCTTC,CASSLDITGGKDGYTF
TRBD1,TRBJ2-7,TRBV4-3,-,TGCGCCAGCAGTATCGGCCGGGACAGACCCTACGAGCAGTACTTC,CASSIGRDRPYEQYF
-,TRBJ1-2,TRBV19,few,TGTGCCAGTAGTACTCTGGACAGCCGAGGCTACACCTTC,CASSTLDSRGYTF
-,TRBJ1-4,TRBV9,-,TGTGCCAGCTCTGAAACAACTAATGAAAAACTGTTTTTT,CASSETTNEKLFF
TRBD2,TRBJ2-3,TRBV7-2,-,TGTGCCAGCAGGCTGACTAGCGGGGGTACAGATACGCAGTATTTT,CASRLTSGGTDTQYF
TRBD2,TRBJ2-1,TRBV4-3,-,TGCGCCAGCAGCCACTCTGCGGGGGGGCCCAATGAGCAGTTCTTC,CASSHSAGGPNEQFF
-,TRBJ2-1,TRBV7-8,-,TGTGCCAGCAGCTCCCTCTACAATGAGCAGTTCTTC,CASSSLYNEQFF
-,TRBJ2-4,TRBV7-2,-,TGTGCCAGCAGCTTGGCCGAAACAGCCAAAAACATTCAGTACTTC,CASSLAETAKNIQYF
TRBD1,TRBJ1-2,TRBV13,-,TGTGCTAGCAGCTTAGGCCTAGGGACAGGGGAGAACTATGGCTACACCTTC,CASSLGLGTGENYGYTF
TRBD1,TRBJ2-2,TRBV27,once,TGTGCGACAGGACAGGGGACGACCGGGGAGCTGTTTTTT,CATGQGTTGELFF
TRBD1,TRBJ1-4,TRBV7-9,-,TGTGCCAGCAGCTCCCCGGGACAGCCTAATGAAAAACTGTTTTTT,CASSSPGQPNEKLFF
TRBD1,TRBJ1-2,TRBV20-1,-,TGCAGTGCGTCGGGACAGGGAGGCTACACCTTC,CSASGQGGYTF
-,TRBJ2-5,TRBV4-2,-,TGTGCCAGCAGCCAGGCACGGGGGACCCAAGAGACCCAGTACTTC,CASSQARGTQETQYF
-,TRBJ2-7,TRBV4-1,-,TGCGCCAGCAGCCAAGAAAAGGTGGGGAATACCTACGAGCAGTACTTC,CASSQEKVGNTYEQYF
-,TRBJ1-2,TRBV27,-,TGTGCCAGCAGGGAGGCCTCCGGGGACTACACCTTC,CASREASGDYTF